These T cell receptor beta chains were read from a single sample in a study of T-cell memory formation after mild COVID-19. Each CDR3 protein gets one entry after TCRdb re-called the 5' RACE reads with MiXCR. The table includes 150,000 to 200,000 distinct CDR3 sequences, 20% to 25% detected once. Sequenced sample: PBMCs or a T cell subset sorted from them (not recorded which). These TCRs come from an adult woman who had mild COVID-19 (a few samples of this study predate the infection). Cell type and time point are not known. Each CDR3 is given with its conserved first and last residue. Fields, in order: D gene, clone size, V gene, J gene, CDR3 DNA, CDR3 protein. The D gene is left open where the match is weak. Clone size is given for some rows only: seen once, a few or many times, or a class if the clone is expanded.

D gene: TRBD2
clone size: .
V gene: TRBV20-1
J gene: TRBJ2-7
CDR3 DNA: TGCAGTGCTAGAACCCGCGCGCAACTAGCGGGAGGGCTCTACGAGCAGTACTTC
CDR3 protein: CSARTRAQLAGGLYEQYF

D gene: .
clone size: .
V gene: TRBV27
J gene: TRBJ1-6
CDR3 DNA: TGTGCCAGCAGTGCAACAGAGAATTCACCCCTCCACTTT
CDR3 protein: CASSATENSPLHF

D gene: .
clone size: .
V gene: TRBV20-1
J gene: TRBJ2-1
CDR3 DNA: TGCAGTGCTAGAGATCCCGGGACCCGGGCTAAAATCGGTGAGCAGTTCTTC
CDR3 protein: CSARDPGTRAKIGEQFF

D gene: .
clone size: .
V gene: TRBV14
J gene: TRBJ1-2
CDR3 DNA: TGTGCCAGCAGCCAGAATACAGGCTTCTATGGCTACACCTTC
CDR3 protein: CASSQNTGFYGYTF

D gene: .
clone size: .
V gene: TRBV6-5
J gene: TRBJ1-1
CDR3 DNA: TGTGCCAGCACCCCGGTCCGGGGGAAAACTGAAGCTTTCTTT
CDR3 protein: CASTPVRGKTEAFF

D gene: TRBD1
clone size: .
V gene: TRBV20-1
J gene: TRBJ2-7
CDR3 DNA: TGCAGTGCTAGAGCAAGTACAGGGGGCCGGGTCACACAGCAGTACTTC
CDR3 protein: CSARASTGGRVTQQYF

D gene: .
clone size: .
V gene: TRBV6-1
J gene: TRBJ1-5
CDR3 DNA: TGTGCCAGCAGTGAGGGTGTCGGGGACAGCAATCAGCCCCAGCATTTT
CDR3 protein: CASSEGVGDSNQPQHF

D gene: .
clone size: few
V gene: TRBV7-2
J gene: TRBJ2-4
CDR3 DNA: TGTGCCAGCAGCTTAGCGGTCGATAACATTCAGTACTTC
CDR3 protein: CASSLAVDNIQYF

D gene: TRBD1
clone size: many
V gene: TRBV7-3
J gene: TRBJ2-7
CDR3 DNA: TGTGCCAGCAGCTCGGGACAGGGAGGCTACGAGCAGTACTTC
CDR3 protein: CASSSGQGGYEQYF

D gene: TRBD1
clone size: .
V gene: TRBV20-1
J gene: TRBJ1-1
CDR3 DNA: TGCAGTGCTTTTCCCCCGGGACAGGGGAACACTGAAGCTTTCTTT
CDR3 protein: CSAFPPGQGNTEAFF

D gene: TRBD1
clone size: .
V gene: TRBV7-6
J gene: TRBJ1-1
CDR3 DNA: TGTGCCAGCAGCTCGAGTTGGGACAGGGCGAACACTGAAGCTTTCTTT
CDR3 protein: CASSSSWDRANTEAFF

D gene: .
clone size: .
V gene: TRBV7-9
J gene: TRBJ1-4
CDR3 DNA: TGTGCCTGGAGGGATCTCGAAAAACTGTTTTTT
CDR3 protein: CAWRDLEKLFF

D gene: TRBD1
clone size: few
V gene: TRBV4-1
J gene: TRBJ2-7
CDR3 DNA: TGCGCCAGCAGCCACAGACAGGGGGCTTACGAGCAGTACTTC
CDR3 protein: CASSHRQGAYEQYF

D gene: .
clone size: few
V gene: TRBV20-1
J gene: TRBJ2-7
CDR3 DNA: TGCAGTGCTAGCGACTCCCAACTGGGTCGGGAACCCTACGAGCAGTACTTC
CDR3 protein: CSASDSQLGREPYEQYF

D gene: .
clone size: few
V gene: TRBV7-9
J gene: TRBJ2-3
CDR3 DNA: TGTGCCAGCAGCTTAGAGGGGCAGGCCACAGATACGCAGTATTTT
CDR3 protein: CASSLEGQATDTQYF

D gene: TRBD2
clone size: .
V gene: TRBV6-2/TRBV6-3
J gene: TRBJ2-1
CDR3 DNA: TGTGCCAGCAGCGGACTAGCGCTGTACAATGAGCAGTTCTTC
CDR3 protein: CASSGLALYNEQFF

D gene: .
clone size: few
V gene: TRBV6-2/TRBV6-3
J gene: TRBJ2-7
CDR3 DNA: TGTGCCAGCAGTTTTCCAGGGTTTAGCTCCTACGAGCAGTACTTC
CDR3 protein: CASSFPGFSSYEQYF

D gene: .
clone size: .
V gene: TRBV4-3
J gene: TRBJ2-1
CDR3 DNA: TGCGCCAGCAGCCAAGAGAACTACAATGAGCAGTTCTTC
CDR3 protein: CASSQENYNEQFF

D gene: TRBD2
clone size: .
V gene: TRBV7-2
J gene: TRBJ2-7
CDR3 DNA: TGTGCCAGCAGCTCCCCGACTAGCGGGAGTTACGAGCAGTACTTC
CDR3 protein: CASSSPTSGSYEQYF

D gene: .
clone size: many
V gene: TRBV12-3/TRBV12-4
J gene: TRBJ2-3
CDR3 DNA: TGTGCCAGCAGTTCTAGGGGGGAAGATACGCAGTATTTT
CDR3 protein: CASSSRGEDTQYF

D gene: TRBD1
clone size: few
V gene: TRBV18
J gene: TRBJ2-7
CDR3 DNA: TGTGCCAGCTCACCAGGACAGGGTATGAGGGAGCAGTACTTC
CDR3 protein: CASSPGQGMREQYF